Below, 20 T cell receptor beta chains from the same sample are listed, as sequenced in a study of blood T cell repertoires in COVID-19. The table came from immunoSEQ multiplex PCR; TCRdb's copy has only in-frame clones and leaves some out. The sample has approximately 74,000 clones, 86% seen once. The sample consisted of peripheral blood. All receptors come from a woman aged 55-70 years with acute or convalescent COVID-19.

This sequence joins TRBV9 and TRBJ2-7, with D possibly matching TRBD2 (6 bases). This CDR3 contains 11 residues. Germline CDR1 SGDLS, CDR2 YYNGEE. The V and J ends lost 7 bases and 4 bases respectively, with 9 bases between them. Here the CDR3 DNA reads TGTGCCAGCGGGACTGCTTACGAGCAGTACTTC. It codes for CASGTAYEQYF.

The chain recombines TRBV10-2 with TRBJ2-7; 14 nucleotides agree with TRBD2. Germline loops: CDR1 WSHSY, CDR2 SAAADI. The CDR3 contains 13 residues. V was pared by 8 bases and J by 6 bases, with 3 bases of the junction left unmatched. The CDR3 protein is CASGTSGGTEQYF. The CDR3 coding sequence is TGCGCCAGCGGGACTAGCGGGGGTACCGAGCAGTACTTC.

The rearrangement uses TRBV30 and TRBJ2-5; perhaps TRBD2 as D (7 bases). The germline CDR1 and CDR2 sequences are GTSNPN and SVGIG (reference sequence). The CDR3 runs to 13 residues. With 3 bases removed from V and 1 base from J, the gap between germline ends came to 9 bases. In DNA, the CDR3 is TGTGCCTGGAGGGGGGGGCCCCAAGAGACCCAGTACTTC. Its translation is CAWRGGPQETQYF.

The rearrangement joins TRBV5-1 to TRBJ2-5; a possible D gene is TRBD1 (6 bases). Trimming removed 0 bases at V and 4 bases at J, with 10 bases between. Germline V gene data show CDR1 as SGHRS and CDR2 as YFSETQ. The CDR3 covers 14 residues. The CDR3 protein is CASSLAPGAETQYF. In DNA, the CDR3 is TGCGCCAGCAGCTTGGCCCCAGGGGCAGAGACCCAGTACTTC. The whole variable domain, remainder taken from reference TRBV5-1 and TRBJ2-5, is KAGVTQTPRYLIKTRGQQVTLSCSPISGHRSVSWYQQTPGQGLQFLFEYFSETQRNKGNFPGRFSGRQFSNSRSEMNVSTLELGDSALYLCASSLAPGAETQYFGPGTRLLVL.

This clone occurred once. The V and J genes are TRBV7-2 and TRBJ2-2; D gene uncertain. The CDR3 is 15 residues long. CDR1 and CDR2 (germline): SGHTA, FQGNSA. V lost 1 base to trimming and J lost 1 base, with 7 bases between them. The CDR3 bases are TGTGCCAGCAGCTTAGGCCCAGAGAACACCGGGGAGCTGTTTTTT. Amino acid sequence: CASSLGPENTGELFF.

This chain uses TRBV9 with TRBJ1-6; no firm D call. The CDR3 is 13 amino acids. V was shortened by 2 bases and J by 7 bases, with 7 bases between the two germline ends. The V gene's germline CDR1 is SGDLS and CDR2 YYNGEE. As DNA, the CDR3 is TGTGCCAGCAGCGTTGCCGCGAATTCACCCCTCCACTTT. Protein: CASSVAANSPLHF.

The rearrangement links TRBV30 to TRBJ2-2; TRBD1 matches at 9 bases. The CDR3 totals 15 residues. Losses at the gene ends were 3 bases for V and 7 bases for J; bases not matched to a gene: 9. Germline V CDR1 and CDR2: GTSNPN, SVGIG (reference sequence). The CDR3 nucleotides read TGTGCCTGGAGGAGAAACAGGGGGCTAGGCGGGGAGCTGTTTTTT. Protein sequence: CAWRRNRGLGGELFF. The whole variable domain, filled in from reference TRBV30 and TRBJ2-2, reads SQTIHQWPATLVQPVGSPLSLECTVEGTSNPNLYWYRQAAGRGLQLLFYSVGIGQISSEVPQNLSASRPQDRQFILSSKKLLLSDSGFYLCAWRRNRGLGGELFFGEGSRLTVL.

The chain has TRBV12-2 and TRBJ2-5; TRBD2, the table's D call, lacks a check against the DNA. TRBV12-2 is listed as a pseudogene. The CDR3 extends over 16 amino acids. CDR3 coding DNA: TGTGCAAGTCGCTTAGCGGCTAGCGGGTACCAAGAGACCCAGTACTTC. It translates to CASRLAASGYQETQYF.

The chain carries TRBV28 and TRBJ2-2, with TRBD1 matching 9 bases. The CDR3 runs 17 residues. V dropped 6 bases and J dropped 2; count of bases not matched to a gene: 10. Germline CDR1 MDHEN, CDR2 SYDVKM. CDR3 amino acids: CASSSWTGDLNTGELFF. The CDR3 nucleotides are TGTGCCAGCAGCTCATGGACAGGGGACTTAAACACCGGGGAGCTGTTTTTT.

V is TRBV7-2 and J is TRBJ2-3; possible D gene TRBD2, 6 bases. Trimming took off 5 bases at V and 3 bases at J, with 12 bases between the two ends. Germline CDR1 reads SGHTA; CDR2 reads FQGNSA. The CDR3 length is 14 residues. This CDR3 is CASSPGTPTDTQYF. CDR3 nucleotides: TGTGCCAGCAGCCCCGGGACTCCGACAGATACGCAGTATTTT.

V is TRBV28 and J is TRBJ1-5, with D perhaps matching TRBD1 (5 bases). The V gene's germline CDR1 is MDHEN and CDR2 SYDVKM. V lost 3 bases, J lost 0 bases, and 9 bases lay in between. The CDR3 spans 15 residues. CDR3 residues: CASSFAGTSNQPQHF. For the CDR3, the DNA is TGTGCCAGCAGTTTTGCGGGGACTAGCAATCAGCCCCAGCATTTT. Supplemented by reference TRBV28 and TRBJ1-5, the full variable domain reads DVKVTQSSRYLVKRTGEKVFLECVQDMDHENMFWYRQDPGLGLRLIYFSYDVKMKEKGDIPEGYSVSREKKERFSLILESASTNQTSMYLCASSFAGTSNQPQHFGDGTRLSIL.

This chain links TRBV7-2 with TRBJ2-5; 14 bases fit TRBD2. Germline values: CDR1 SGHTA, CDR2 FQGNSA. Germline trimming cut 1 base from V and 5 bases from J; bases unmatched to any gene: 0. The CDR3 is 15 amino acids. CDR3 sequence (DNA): TGTGCCAGCAGCTTAGGACTAGCGGGAGGGGAGACCCAGTACTTC. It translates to CASSLGLAGGETQYF.

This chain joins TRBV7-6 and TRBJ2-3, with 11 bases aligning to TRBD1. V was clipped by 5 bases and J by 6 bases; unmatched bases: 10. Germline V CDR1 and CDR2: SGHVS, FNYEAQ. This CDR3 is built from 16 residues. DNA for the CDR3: TGTGCCAGCAGCCTGCGGACAGGGGGCGCGTCGGATACGCAGTATTTT. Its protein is CASSLRTGGASDTQYF.

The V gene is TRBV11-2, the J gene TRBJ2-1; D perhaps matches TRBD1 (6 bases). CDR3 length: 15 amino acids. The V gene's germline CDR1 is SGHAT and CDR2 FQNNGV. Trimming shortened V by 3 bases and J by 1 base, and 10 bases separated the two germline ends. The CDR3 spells CASSFRGRSYNEQFF. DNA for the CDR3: TGTGCCAGCAGCTTCAGGGGCAGGTCCTACAATGAGCAGTTCTTC.

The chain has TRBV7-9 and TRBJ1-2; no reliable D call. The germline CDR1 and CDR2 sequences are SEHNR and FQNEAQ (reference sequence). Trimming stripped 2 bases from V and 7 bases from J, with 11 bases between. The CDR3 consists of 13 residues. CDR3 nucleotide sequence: TGTGCCAGCAGCTTACGGGGATACGGTGGCTACACCTTC. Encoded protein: CASSLRGYGGYTF.

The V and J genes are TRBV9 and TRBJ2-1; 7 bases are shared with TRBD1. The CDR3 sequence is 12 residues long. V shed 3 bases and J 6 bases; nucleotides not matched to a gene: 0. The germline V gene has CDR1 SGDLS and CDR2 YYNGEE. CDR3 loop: CASSGTGNEQFF. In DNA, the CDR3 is TGTGCCAGCAGCGGGACAGGCAATGAGCAGTTCTTC.

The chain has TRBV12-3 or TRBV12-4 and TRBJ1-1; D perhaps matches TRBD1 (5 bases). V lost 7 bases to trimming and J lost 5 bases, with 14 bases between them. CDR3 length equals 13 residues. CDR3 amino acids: CASNPGGGTEAFF. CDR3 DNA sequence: TGTGCCAGCAACCCTGGGGGAGGGACTGAAGCTTTCTTT.

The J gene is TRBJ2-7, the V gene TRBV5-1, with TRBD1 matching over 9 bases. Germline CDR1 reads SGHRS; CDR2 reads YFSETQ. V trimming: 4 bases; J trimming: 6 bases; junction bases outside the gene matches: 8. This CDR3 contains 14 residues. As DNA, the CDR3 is TGCGCCAGCAGCCTCGGGACAGGGCTCCGCGAGCAGTACTTC. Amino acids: CASSLGTGLREQYF.

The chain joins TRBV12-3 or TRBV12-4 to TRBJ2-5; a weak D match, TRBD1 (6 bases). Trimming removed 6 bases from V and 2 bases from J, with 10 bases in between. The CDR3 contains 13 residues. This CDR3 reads CASRKTGQETQYF. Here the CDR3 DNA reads TGTGCCAGCAGGAAGACAGGACAAGAGACCCAGTACTTC.

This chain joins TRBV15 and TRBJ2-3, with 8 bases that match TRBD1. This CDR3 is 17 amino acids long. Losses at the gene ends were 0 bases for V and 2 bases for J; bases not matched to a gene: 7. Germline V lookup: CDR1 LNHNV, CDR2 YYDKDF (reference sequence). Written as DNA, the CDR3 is TGTGCCACCAGCAGAGAGGTTACAGGGGGATTCACAGATACGCAGTATTTT. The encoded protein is CATSREVTGGFTDTQYF. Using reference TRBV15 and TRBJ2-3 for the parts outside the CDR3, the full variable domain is DAMVIQNPRYQVTQFGKPVTLSCSQTLNHNVMYWYQQKSSQAPKLLFHYYDKDFNNEADTPDNFQSRRPNTSFCFLDIRSPGLGDTAMYLCATSREVTGGFTDTQYFGPGTRLTVL.